Below, 10 T cell receptor beta chains from the same sample are listed, as sequenced in a study of CD8+ T cells in alopecia areata. RNA was extracted and reverse transcribed into cDNA as the sequencing template. Profiled with immunoSEQ multiplex PCR; TCRdb holds only in-frame clones, not every one. This sample yields roughly 150,000 clones, of which over 70% are seen a single time; about 15% belongs to the top ten. Sequences were derived from CD8+ T cells sorted from blood, sampled at week 0. These receptors all come from a human donor with alopecia areata.

V and J are TRBV29-1 and TRBJ2-3; D is undetermined. The ends were cut back, 6 bases at V and 1 base at J, with 8 bases in the middle. Germline loops: CDR1 SQVTM, CDR2 ANQGSEA. The CDR3 totals 12 residues. The CDR3 DNA reads as TGCAGCGTACCCTGGCGCACAGATACGCAGTATTTT. Residues: CSVPWRTDTQYF.

CDR3 in DNA: TGTGCCGCAACAGGGATTCCTTCAGATACGCAGTATTTT. Translating gives CAATGIPSDTQYF. The V and J genes are TRBV7-9 and TRBJ2-3, with TRBD1 as a possible D gene (6 bases). The CDR3 is 13 amino acids. Germline loops: CDR1 SEHNR, CDR2 FQNEAQ (reference sequence). V gave up 11 bases and J gave up 4 bases, with 16 bases separating them.

The V call is TRBV9, the J call TRBJ1-1, with D maybe TRBD1 (6 bases). The germline gives CDR1 SGDLS, CDR2 YYNGEE. The CDR3 loop spans 15 amino acids. Trimming stripped 1 base from V and 3 bases from J, with 13 bases between. The CDR3 here is CASSVTDRPYTEAFF. DNA of the CDR3: TGTGCCAGCAGCGTAACCGACAGGCCCTACACTGAAGCTTTCTTT. Complete variable domain (other parts from reference TRBV9 and TRBJ1-1): DSGVTQTPKHLITATGQRVTLRCSPRSGDLSVYWYQQSLDQGLQFLIQYYNGEERAKGNILERFSAQQFPDLHSELNLSSLELGDSALYFCASSVTDRPYTEAFFGQGTRLTVV.

The count of this clone is one. V is TRBV30 and J is TRBJ1-1; D is perhaps TRBD1 (5 bases). The CDR3 is made up of 13 amino acids. The V end lost 4 bases, the J end lost 5 bases, and 14 bases lay between the germline ends. Per germline, CDR1 GTSNPN and CDR2 SVGIG (reference sequence). The DNA of the CDR3 is TGTGCCTGGACCCGGGACTCGGGGACTGAAGCTTTCTTT. It is translated as CAWTRDSGTEAFF. Complete variable domain (other parts from reference TRBV30 and TRBJ1-1): SQTIHQWPATLVQPVGSPLSLECTVEGTSNPNLYWYRQAAGRGLQLLFYSVGIGQISSEVPQNLSASRPQDRQFILSSKKLLLSDSGFYLCAWTRDSGTEAFFGQGTRLTVV.

Written as DNA, the CDR3 is TGCGCCAGCAGCTTAGGACAGGGTCACGAGCAGTACTTC. This sequence encodes CASSLGQGHEQYF. The chain carries TRBV5-1 and TRBJ2-7; TRBD1 agrees at 8 bases. Looked up from germline, CDR1 is SGHRS and CDR2 is YFSETQ. V shed 2 bases and J 5 bases; nucleotides not matched to a gene: 3. The CDR3 is 13 residues long.

In this sample, this clone turned up a few times. This chain uses TRBV6-6 with TRBJ2-3; 8 bases agree with TRBD1. The germline V gene encodes CDR1 MNHNY and CDR2 SVGAGI (reference sequence). The CDR3 contains 13 residues. The junction had 4 bases not matched to a gene; V was cut back by 10 bases and J by 1 base. This chain's CDR3 is CATKGQGTDTQYF. The CDR3 bases are TGTGCCACCAAGGGACAGGGCACAGATACGCAGTATTTT.

The rearrangement uses TRBV9 and TRBJ1-1; TRBD1 might be the D (6 bases). The CDR3 extends over 15 amino acids. Germline V gives CDR1 SGDLS, CDR2 YYNGEE. V shed 4 bases and J shed 7 bases, with 20 bases lying between them. The DNA of the CDR3 is TGTGCCAGCAGCCCCAGGGCACAGGGTGGGGTTGAAGCTTTCTTT. This sequence encodes CASSPRAQGGVEAFF.

The chain joins TRBV27 to TRBJ2-3; D gene ambiguous. V was cut by 4 bases and J by 3 bases, with 11 bases left in between. There are 14 residues in the CDR3. The germline gives CDR1 MNHEY, CDR2 SMNVEV (reference sequence). For the CDR3, the DNA is TGTGCCAGCAGTTCTGAGCTCCCGACAGATACGCAGTATTTT. Translating gives CASSSELPTDTQYF.

V and J are TRBV27 and TRBJ2-5; a weak D match, TRBD2 (6 bases). V was cut by 2 bases and J by 3 bases, with 19 bases left in between. Germline V lookup: CDR1 MNHEY, CDR2 SMNVEV (reference sequence). This CDR3 spans 17 amino acids. CDR3 residues: CASSLGASEYKEETQYF. For the CDR3, the DNA is TGTGCCAGCAGTTTAGGGGCTAGCGAATACAAAGAAGAGACCCAGTACTTC.

As DNA, the CDR3 is TGTGCCAGCAGCCCTCGGACTGAAACCTACGAGCAGTACTTC. Its protein product is CASSPRTETYEQYF. The V and J genes are TRBV7-2 and TRBJ2-7; tentatively, D is TRBD2 (5 bases). V was cut by 5 bases and J by 2 bases, with 13 bases left in between. CDR3 length: 14 amino acids. The germline V gene has CDR1 SGHTA and CDR2 FQGNSA.